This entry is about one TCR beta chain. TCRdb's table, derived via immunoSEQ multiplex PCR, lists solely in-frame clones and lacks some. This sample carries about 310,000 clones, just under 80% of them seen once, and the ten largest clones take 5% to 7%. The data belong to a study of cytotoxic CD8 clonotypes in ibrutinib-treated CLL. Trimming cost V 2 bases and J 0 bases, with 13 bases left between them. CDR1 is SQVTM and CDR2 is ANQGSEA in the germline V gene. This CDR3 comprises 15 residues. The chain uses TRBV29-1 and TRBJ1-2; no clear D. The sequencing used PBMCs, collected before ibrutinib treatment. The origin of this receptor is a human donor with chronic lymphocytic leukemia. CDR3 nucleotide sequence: TGCAGCGTTGAACCAAGGCCGGGAACTAACTATGGCTACACCTTC. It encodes CSVEPRPGTNYGYTF.